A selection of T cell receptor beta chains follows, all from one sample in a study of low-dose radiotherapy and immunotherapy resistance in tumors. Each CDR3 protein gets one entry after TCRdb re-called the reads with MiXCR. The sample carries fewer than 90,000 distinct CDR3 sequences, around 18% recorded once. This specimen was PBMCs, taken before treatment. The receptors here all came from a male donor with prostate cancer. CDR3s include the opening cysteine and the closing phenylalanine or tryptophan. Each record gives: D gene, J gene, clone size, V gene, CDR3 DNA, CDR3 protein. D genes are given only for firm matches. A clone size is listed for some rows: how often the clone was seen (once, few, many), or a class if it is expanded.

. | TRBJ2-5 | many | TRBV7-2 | TGTGCCAGCACCCAGGGGGGAGCCCCCCAAGAGACCCAGTACTTC | CASTQGGAPQETQYF
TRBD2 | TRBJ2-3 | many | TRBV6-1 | TGTGCCAGCAGTACGCACGTGGTAGCGGGGGGGTATATGGATACGCAGTATTTT | CASSTHVVAGGYMDTQYF
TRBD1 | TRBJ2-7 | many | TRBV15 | TGTGCCACCAGACCGGGACAGGGTTTTCATTACTACGAGCAGTACTTC | CATRPGQGFHYYEQYF
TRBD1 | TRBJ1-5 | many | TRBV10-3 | TGTGCCATCAGTGAGTCCCCAGCGGACAGGGAGCAGCATTTT | CAISESPADREQHF
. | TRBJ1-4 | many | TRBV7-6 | TGTGCCAGCAGCTCAGAACCGGGACGCAATGAAAAACTGTTTTTT | CASSSEPGRNEKLFF
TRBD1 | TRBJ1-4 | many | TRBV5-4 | TGTGCCAGCAAACTGACAGGGAGTGAAAAACTGTTTTTT | CASKLTGSEKLFF
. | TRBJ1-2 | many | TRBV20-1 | TGCAGTGCTGAACGGGACCGCCTCCTCGGCTACACCTTC | CSAERDRLLGYTF
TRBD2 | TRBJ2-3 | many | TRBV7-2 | TGTGCCAGCAGCGGGACTAGCGGGCCGAGAGTTACAGATACGCAGTATTTT | CASSGTSGPRVTDTQYF
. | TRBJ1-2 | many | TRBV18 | TGTGCCAGCTCACTCACCGGGTCCAGTGTATCTTACTATGGCTACACCTTC | CASSLTGSSVSYYGYTF
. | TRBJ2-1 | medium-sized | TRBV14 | TGTGCCAGCAGCCAGTGGTTGTTTAGTTCCGGCGATGAGCAGTTCTTC | CASSQWLFSSGDEQFF
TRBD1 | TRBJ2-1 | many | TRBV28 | TGTGGAACCTGCAGGACAGGGGGTTACAATGAGCAGTTCTTC | CGTCRTGGYNEQFF
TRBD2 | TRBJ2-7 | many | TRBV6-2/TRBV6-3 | TGTGCCAGCCATACTGGGAGCGGGGGGCGGTACGAGCAGTACTTC | CASHTGSGGRYEQYF
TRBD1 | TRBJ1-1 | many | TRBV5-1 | TGCGCCAGCAGCCCGACAGGGGCAACCTACACTGAAGCTTTCTTT | CASSPTGATYTEAFF
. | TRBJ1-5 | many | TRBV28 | TGTGCCAGCAGGAACCCCCTAAGTACATTTAATCAGCCCCAGCATTTT | CASRNPLSTFNQPQHF
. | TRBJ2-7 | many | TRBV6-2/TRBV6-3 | TGTGCCAGCAGTTACTCGGCCGAGCAGTACTTC | CASSYSAEQYF
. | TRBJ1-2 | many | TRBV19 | TGTGCCAGTAGTATGACTTTCTATGGCTACACCTTC | CASSMTFYGYTF
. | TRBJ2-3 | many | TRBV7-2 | TGTGCCAGCAGCCGCTCGACAGATACGCAGTATTTT | CASSRSTDTQYF
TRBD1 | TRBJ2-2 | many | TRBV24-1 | TGTGCCACCAGTGAACCCGACAGGGGCCCGAACACCGGGGAGCTGTTTTTT | CATSEPDRGPNTGELFF
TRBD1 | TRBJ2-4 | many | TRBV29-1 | TGCAGCGTTGACGGGGCAGGGGGATTGGGAAACATTCAGTACTTC | CSVDGAGGLGNIQYF
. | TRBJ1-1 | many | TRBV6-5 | TGTGCCAGCAGTTACACCCCGTATGAGATCACTGAAGCTTTCTTT | CASSYTPYEITEAFF
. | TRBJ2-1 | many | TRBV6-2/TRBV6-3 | TGTGCCAGCAGCGACTGGGCGGGGAAAAGCTCCTACAATGAGCAGTTCTTC | CASSDWAGKSSYNEQFF
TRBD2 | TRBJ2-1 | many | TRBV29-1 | TGCAGCGCGGACAGGGCCGGACTAGCGGGAGTGAATGAGCAGTTCTTC | CSADRAGLAGVNEQFF
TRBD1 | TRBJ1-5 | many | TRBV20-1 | TGCAGTGCTAGAGATTCCATTACGGGACAGGGTATTTTTAATCAGCCCCAGCATTTT | CSARDSITGQGIFNQPQHF
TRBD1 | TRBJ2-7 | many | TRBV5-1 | TGCGCCAGCAGCCCCCTGACAGGGGGCTACGAGCAGTACTTC | CASSPLTGGYEQYF
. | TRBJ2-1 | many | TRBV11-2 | TGTGCCAGCAGACCCGGGTTGTACAATGAGCAGTTCTTC | CASRPGLYNEQFF
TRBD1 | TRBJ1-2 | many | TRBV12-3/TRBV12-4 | TGTGCCAGCAGGGACAGGGAGGTCTATGGCTACACCTTC | CASRDREVYGYTF
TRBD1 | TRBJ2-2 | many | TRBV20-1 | TGCAGTGCAAGACAGGGGTGGACCGGGGAGCTGTTTTTT | CSARQGWTGELFF
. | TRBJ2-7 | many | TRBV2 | TGTGCCACCGCCGGGACCCAAACCGTTTCCTACGAGCAGTACTTC | CATAGTQTVSYEQYF
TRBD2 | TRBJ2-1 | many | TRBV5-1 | TGCGCCAGCAGCTCCCCCCAGACCGGGACTAGCGGGTACAGCTCCTACAATGAGCAGTTCTTC | CASSSPQTGTSGYSSYNEQFF
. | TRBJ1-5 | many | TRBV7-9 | TGTGCCAGGGGGGGTCGGCAGGTCTTTGCTCCCCAGCATTTT | CARGGRQVFAPQHF
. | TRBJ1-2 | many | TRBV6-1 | TGTGCCAGCAGTGAATCGTGGGGGGGCTATGGCTACACCTTC | CASSESWGGYGYTF
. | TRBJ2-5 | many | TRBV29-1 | TGCAGCGTTGAGCCGAATCCAGAGACCCAGTACTTC | CSVEPNPETQYF
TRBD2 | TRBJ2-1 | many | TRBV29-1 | TGCAGGATAGGGGGGGGACTAGCGGGAGTTGGTCGGGACAATGAGCAGTTCTTC | CRIGGGLAGVGRDNEQFF
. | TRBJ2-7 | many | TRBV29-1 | TGCAGCGTTAGAAGCCCTGCGGGGACAGAAGCCTACGAGCAGTACTTC | CSVRSPAGTEAYEQYF
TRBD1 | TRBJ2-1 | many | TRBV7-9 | TGTGCCAGCAGCTTAGAGACAGGGCTCAATGAGCAGTTCTTC | CASSLETGLNEQFF
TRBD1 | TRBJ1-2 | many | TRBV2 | TGTGCCAGCAGTGGTGGACAGGGGCCCGCTGGGTACACCTTC | CASSGGQGPAGYTF
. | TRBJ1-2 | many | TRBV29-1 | TGCAGCGTTGTCGGACAGCTCAACTATGGCTACACCTTC | CSVVGQLNYGYTF
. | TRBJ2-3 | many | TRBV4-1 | TGCGCCAGCAGACCTGGACACGGCGAGGCAGATACGCAGTATTTT | CASRPGHGEADTQYF
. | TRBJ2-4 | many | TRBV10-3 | TGTGCCATCAGTGAGATTTCGGACCAAGCCAAAAACATTCAGTACTTC | CAISEISDQAKNIQYF
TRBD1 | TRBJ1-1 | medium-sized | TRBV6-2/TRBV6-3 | TGTGCCAGCAGTTACGGAACCGGGACAGGGCTCACTGAAGCTTTCTTT | CASSYGTGTGLTEAFF
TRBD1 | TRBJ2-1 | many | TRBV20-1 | TGCAGTGCTAGACAAGGACAGGGGCCGTACAATGAGCAGTTCTTC | CSARQGQGPYNEQFF
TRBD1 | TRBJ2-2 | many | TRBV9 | TGTGCCAGCAGCGTCGCCCCCACGGGACAGGGAACCGGGGAGCTGTTTTTT | CASSVAPTGQGTGELFF
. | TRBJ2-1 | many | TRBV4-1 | TGCGCCAGCAGCCAACTAGCGTCATACAATGAGCAGTTCTTC | CASSQLASYNEQFF
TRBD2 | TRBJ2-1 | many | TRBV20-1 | TGCAGTGCTAGTCGGCGGGAGTGGCACAATGAGCAGTTCTTC | CSASRREWHNEQFF
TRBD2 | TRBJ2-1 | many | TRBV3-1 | TGTGCCAGCAGCCGCGCGGGGGGTGGAACCTACAATGAGCAGTTCTTC | CASSRAGGGTYNEQFF
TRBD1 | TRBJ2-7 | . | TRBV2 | TGTGCCAGCAGTATACAGGGGAACTACGAGCAGTACTTC | CASSIQGNYEQYF
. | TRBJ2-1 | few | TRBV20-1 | TGCAGTGCCCCTACCCCCACAGGGTCTAATGAGCAGTTCTTC | CSAPTPTGSNEQFF
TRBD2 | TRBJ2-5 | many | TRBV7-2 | TGTGCCAGCAGCTTACGGCCAATAATGGCGGGCGGGGGGGCTTGGCAAGAGACCCAGTACTTC | CASSLRPIMAGGGAWQETQYF
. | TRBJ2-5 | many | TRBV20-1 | TGCAGTGCTGGCGGGGGCAGGGCAGTAGAGACCCAGTACTTC | CSAGGGRAVETQYF
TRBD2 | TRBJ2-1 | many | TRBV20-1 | TGCAGTGCTAGAGACCCCAGGACTAGCGGGAGACATGAGCAGTTCTTC | CSARDPRTSGRHEQFF
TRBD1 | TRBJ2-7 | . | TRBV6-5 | TGTGCCAGCAGCCTCGGACAGGAGGTCTACGAGCAGTACTTC | CASSLGQEVYEQYF
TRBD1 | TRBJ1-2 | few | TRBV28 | TGTGCCAGCAGTTTACCCCCAGGGACAGGCTATGGCTACACCTTC | CASSLPPGTGYGYTF
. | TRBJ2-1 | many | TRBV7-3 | TGTGCCAGCAGCTTGAATCCGGGGGCGGTGAGGAATGAGCAGTTCTTC | CASSLNPGAVRNEQFF
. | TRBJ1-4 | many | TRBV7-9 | TGTGCCAGCAGCTTAGTTGCTCTCGGGTCTGAAAAACTGTTTTTT | CASSLVALGSEKLFF
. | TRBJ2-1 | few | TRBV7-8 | TGTGCCAGCAGCTTAGTTGGGTTTAGCGGCTCCTACAATGAGCAGTTCTTC | CASSLVGFSGSYNEQFF
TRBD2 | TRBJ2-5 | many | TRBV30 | TGTGCCTGGGCAAGACTAGCGTGGGGCCAAGAGACCCAGTACTTC | CAWARLAWGQETQYF
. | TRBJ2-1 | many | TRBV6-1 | TGTGCCAGCACGGGCTTTGGGCGGGGCCACAATGAGCAGTTCTTC | CASTGFGRGHNEQFF